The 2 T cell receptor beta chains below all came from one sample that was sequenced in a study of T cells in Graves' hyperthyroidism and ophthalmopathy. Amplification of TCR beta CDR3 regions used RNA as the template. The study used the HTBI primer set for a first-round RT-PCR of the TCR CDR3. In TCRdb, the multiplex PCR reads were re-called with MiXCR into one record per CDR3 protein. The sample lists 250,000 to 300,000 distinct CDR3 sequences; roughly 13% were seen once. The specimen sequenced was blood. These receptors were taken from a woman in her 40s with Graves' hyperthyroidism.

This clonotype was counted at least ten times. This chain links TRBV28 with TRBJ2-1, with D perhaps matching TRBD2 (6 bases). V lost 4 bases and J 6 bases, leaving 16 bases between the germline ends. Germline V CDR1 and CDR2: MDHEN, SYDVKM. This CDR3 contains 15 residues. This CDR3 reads CASSSGLLPPNEQFF. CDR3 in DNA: TGTGCCAGCAGTTCGGGACTCCTCCCTCCCAATGAGCAGTTCTTC.

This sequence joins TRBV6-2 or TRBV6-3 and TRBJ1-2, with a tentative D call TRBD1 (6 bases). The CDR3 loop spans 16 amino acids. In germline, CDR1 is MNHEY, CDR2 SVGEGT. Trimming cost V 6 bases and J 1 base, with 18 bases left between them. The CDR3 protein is CASRSYRVSLNYGYTF. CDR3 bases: TGTGCCAGCAGATCTTACAGGGTCTCCCTTAACTATGGCTACACCTTC.